This is a list of T cell receptor beta chains from one sample in a study of cytomegalovirus exposure and HLA in healthy donors. Sequencing was performed with immunoSEQ multiplex PCR; in TCRdb, only in-frame clones are kept and a portion is missing. The table records some 120,000 clones, 81% of them present only once. Sequencing was done on a sample of PBMCs. These receptors all stem from a woman under 40 in good health and CMV-seronegative. Each CDR3 is given with its conserved first and last residue. Each record gives: J gene, D gene, V gene, clone size, CDR3 DNA, CDR3 protein. The D gene is left open where the match is weak. Rows give clone size only sometimes, using once, few, many, or a class for an expanded clone.

TRBJ2-7,TRBD2,TRBV5-1,.,TGCGCCAGCAGCTCGTACGGGACTAGCGGGACAGTGGGGTCCGGGCAGTCGTACTTC,CASSSYGTSGTVGSGQSYF
TRBJ1-1,TRBD1,TRBV2,.,TGTGCCAGCAGTCGCCAGGGACAGTTGGGGACTGAAGCTTTCTTT,CASSRQGQLGTEAFF
TRBJ2-7,TRBD2,TRBV10-3,.,TGTGCCATCAGCCTGGGGACTAGAGACGAGCAGTACTTC,CAISLGTRDEQYF
TRBJ2-7,.,TRBV18,.,TGTGCCAGCTCATCACAAATTGAACCGAGCGAGCAGTACTTC,CASSSQIEPSEQYF
TRBJ2-1,TRBD1,TRBV6-5,.,TGTGCCAGCAGCTCGGACAGGGGGTCCTACAATGAGCAGTTCTTC,CASSSDRGSYNEQFF
TRBJ1-5,TRBD1,TRBV18,.,TGTGCCAGCTCCCAGACAGGGGGCAATCAGCCCCAGCATTTT,CASSQTGGNQPQHF
TRBJ1-3,.,TRBV7-9,.,TGTTCCAGCAGCCCCACCGGAGGGCCGGAGACCATATATTTT,CSSSPTGGPETIYF
TRBJ1-6,TRBD1,TRBV2,.,TGTGCCAGCAGCCAATCCCCCCGGGACAGCTCCTATAATTCACCCCTCCACTTT,CASSQSPRDSSYNSPLHF
TRBJ1-2,TRBD1,TRBV5-4,.,TGTGCCAGCAGCCTATACAAAACAGGGGGTCGCTACACCTTC,CASSLYKTGGRYTF
TRBJ2-1,.,TRBV15,.,TGTGCCACCAGCAGGACAGGCCTCTACAATGAGCAGTTCTTC,CATSRTGLYNEQFF
TRBJ2-7,TRBD1,TRBV28,.,TGTGCCAGCAGTATCATTACAGGGGGCCTCTTGTACGAGCAGTACTTC,CASSIITGGLLYEQYF
TRBJ2-7,TRBD1,TRBV25-1,few,TGTGCCAGCAGTAAGCCTCCGGGACAGGGATTCTACGAGCAGTACTTC,CASSKPPGQGFYEQYF
TRBJ2-2,.,TRBV15,.,TGTGCCACCAGCAGAGAGGTGGGCAGGCCTGCCGGGGAGCTGCTTTTT,CATSREVGRPAGELLF
TRBJ2-7,TRBD2,TRBV15,.,TGTGCCACCAGCCTCGAGAGGGGCCTAGCGGGAGGGCTAGCCGAGCAGTACTTC,CATSLERGLAGGLAEQYF
TRBJ2-3,TRBD2,TRBV19,.,TGTGCCAGTAGTGCTCGGGGCAGCGGGACTAGCGGGAGAACAGATACGCAGTATTTT,CASSARGSGTSGRTDTQYF
TRBJ2-7,.,TRBV6-1,.,TGTGCCAGCAGTGAAGGGCAGAGGAGCTCCTACGAGCAGTACTTC,CASSEGQRSSYEQYF
TRBJ2-5,TRBD2,TRBV2,.,TGTGCCAGCATCCTCCGGGAGGGGGAACAGTACTTC,CASILREGEQYF
TRBJ2-2,.,TRBV7-9,.,TGTGCCAGCAGCTTTCATGACACCGGGGAGCTGTTTTTT,CASSFHDTGELFF